The rows below give T cell receptor beta chains drawn from one sample of a study of lymphopenia after photon versus proton radiotherapy. Here immunoSEQ multiplex PCR was the method, and the copy in TCRdb shows in-frame clones only, minus some. The repertoire consists of about 40,000 clones, with around 85% occurring once and the leading ten covering approximately 2.9%. Sequencing was performed on peripheral blood, taken from a patient treated with photon-based radiotherapy. These receptors were taken from a man in his forties or fifties with gastric cancer. CDR3s include the opening cysteine and the closing phenylalanine or tryptophan. The order of the fields is J gene, V gene, D gene, clone size, CDR3 protein, CDR3 DNA. The D gene is left open where the match is weak. Where a row states a size, it is once, few, many or the class of an expanded clone; other rows omit it.

>TRBJ2-3|TRBV7-2|-|-
CASSLRLGGPDTQYF
TGTGCCAGCAGCTTAAGGCTGGGGGGGCCAGATACGCAGTATTTT
>TRBJ2-1|TRBV7-9|TRBD2|few
CASSLLTSGPHNEQFF
TGTGCCAGCAGCTTACTGACTAGCGGGCCCCATAATGAGCAGTTCTTC
>TRBJ1-1|TRBV19|-|-
CASSIWGKNTEAFF
TGTGCCAGTAGTATATGGGGGAAGAACACTGAAGCTTTCTTT
>TRBJ1-5|TRBV21-1|-|-
CASSTLPGGGNQPQHF
TGTGCCAGCAGCACCCTACCAGGGGGTGGGAATCAGCCCCAGCATTTT
>TRBJ2-5|TRBV19|TRBD1|-
CASSIGTVKETQYF
TGTGCCAGTAGTATCGGGACAGTTAAAGAGACCCAGTACTTC
>TRBJ2-5|TRBV4-1|-|-
CASSQGSQETQYF
TGCGCCAGCAGCCAAGGGTCCCAAGAGACCCAGTACTTC
>TRBJ2-2|TRBV5-1|-|-
CASSLGQLNTGELFF
TGCGCCAGCAGCTTGGGACAGTTGAACACCGGGGAGCTGTTTTTT
>TRBJ2-1|TRBV10-2|-|few
CASSEHSYNEQFF
TGCGCCAGCAGTGAGCACAGCTACAATGAGCAGTTCTTC
>TRBJ1-5|TRBV19|-|-
CASSIETGNQPQHF
TGTGCCAGTAGTATTGAGACAGGTAATCAGCCCCAGCATTTT
>TRBJ2-7|TRBV29-1|TRBD1|-
CSVRTGSDEQYF
TGCAGCGTTAGGACAGGGTCGGACGAGCAGTACTTC
>TRBJ2-5|TRBV28|-|-
CASSGRDQQETQYF
TGTGCCAGCAGTGGCCGAGACCAACAAGAGACCCAGTACTTC
>TRBJ2-1|TRBV10-3|TRBD2|-
CATKGTSAVNEQFF
TGTGCCACCAAAGGGACTAGCGCAGTTAATGAGCAGTTCTTC
>TRBJ2-3|TRBV4-1|TRBD1|-
CASRNRNRGPVSADTQYF
TGCGCCAGCAGAAACCGAAACAGGGGGCCTGTATCAGCAGATACGCAGTATTTT
>TRBJ2-2|TRBV2|-|-
CASRAPYPGELFF
TGTGCCAGTCGGGCACCTTACCCCGGGGAGCTGTTTTTT
>TRBJ1-1|TRBV29-1|-|-
CSVDSSNTEAFF
TGCAGCGTTGATTCTTCTAACACTGAAGCTTTCTTT
>TRBJ2-7|TRBV19|TRBD1|few
CASGTGSNEQYF
TGTGCCAGCGGGACAGGGTCCAACGAGCAGTACTTC